The rows below give T cell receptor beta chains drawn from one sample of a study of blood T cell repertoires in COVID-19. The method was immunoSEQ multiplex PCR; TCRdb's version includes in-frame clones alone and lacks a portion of them. The table lists about 240,000 clones, more than 85% of them singletons, with approximately 7% in the top ten. The specimen was peripheral blood. Receptors were obtained from a woman in her 70s with active or convalescent COVID-19. Both conserved end residues are trimmed from each CDR3. Each record gives: V gene, J gene, CDR3 protein.

TRBV6-5	TRBJ1-6	ASRLGQKHSPLH
TRBV4-2	TRBJ2-7	ASSQVAGQGLVYEQY
TRBV10-3	TRBJ2-1	AIQGGEYNEQF
TRBV6-2/TRBV6-3	TRBJ1-6	ASSRGTGGGNSPLH
TRBV25-1	TRBJ2-3	ASSSYRTGKGADTQY
TRBV7-6	TRBJ1-4	ASSPTQGLNEKLF
TRBV19	TRBJ1-5	ASTKDRGYSNQPQH
TRBV5-1	TRBJ1-2	ASSSGVTNYGYT
TRBV28	TRBJ1-1	ASGIPGTRNTEAF
TRBV5-5	TRBJ1-1	ASSVGLEAF
TRBV5-1	TRBJ2-7	ASSLGQGPYEQY
TRBV10-3	TRBJ2-1	AISKQLGGYNEQF
TRBV14	TRBJ1-4	ASSQEQGANEKLF
TRBV4-3	TRBJ1-4	ASSQEVVQGAGEKLF
TRBV29-1	TRBJ1-3	SVEDVGNTIY
TRBV9	TRBJ1-1	ASSVEQGGTEAF
TRBV27	TRBJ2-3	ASIRRLTRLAGGPVDTQY
TRBV12-3/TRBV12-4	TRBJ1-1	ASSDRWDTEAF
TRBV14	TRBJ2-4	ASSHGTVGNKNIQY
TRBV27	TRBJ1-5	ASSLAPGENQPQH
TRBV11-2	TRBJ1-4	ASSLGAAVKEKLF
TRBV5-1	TRBJ1-1	ASSFRGKETEAF
TRBV5-1	TRBJ2-5	ASSSLRGGQETQY
TRBV11-2	TRBJ2-3	ASSLDRPSSTDTQY
TRBV18	TRBJ1-1	ASSPPSGTVFLNTEAF
TRBV6-2/TRBV6-3	TRBJ2-7	ASSWGGNSYEQY
TRBV5-1	TRBJ1-2	ASSREEANYGYT
TRBV28	TRBJ1-4	ASTANEKLF
TRBV6-6	TRBJ1-3	ASRPLDRGGNTIY
TRBV29-1	TRBJ1-1	SVYRVETEAF
TRBV6-5	TRBJ1-6	ATGGSNSPLH
TRBV28	TRBJ1-2	ALLDRVDYGYT
TRBV6-5	TRBJ2-7	ASSRRGYSEQY
TRBV11-2	TRBJ1-4	ASSLGVGAGVKNNEKLF
TRBV29-1	TRBJ1-5	SVWTGDQPQH
TRBV7-2	TRBJ2-3	ASSLGQGASTDTQY
TRBV6-6	TRBJ2-2	ASSRILYGRAGELF
TRBV5-1	TRBJ2-7	ASSLSGTGTYEQY
TRBV7-3	TRBJ1-1	ASSLGGSEAF
TRBV20-1	TRBJ1-2	SASSGGSSGYT
TRBV6-6	TRBJ1-2	ASIDQILLGYT